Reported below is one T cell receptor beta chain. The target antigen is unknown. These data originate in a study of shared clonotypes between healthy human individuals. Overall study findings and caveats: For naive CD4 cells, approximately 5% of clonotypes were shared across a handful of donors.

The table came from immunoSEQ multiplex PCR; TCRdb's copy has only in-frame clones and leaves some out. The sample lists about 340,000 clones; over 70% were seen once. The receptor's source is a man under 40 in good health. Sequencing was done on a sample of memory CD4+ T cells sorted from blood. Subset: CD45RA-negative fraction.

The CDR3 nucleotides are TGTGCCAGCAGCTTGTACCGGGAGTGGACAGATACGCAGTATTTT. It encodes CASSLYREWTDTQYF. The V call is TRBV5-4, the J call TRBJ2-3; D may be TRBD2 (6 bases). V lost 1 base and J lost 3, with 12 bases in between. This CDR3 comprises 15 residues. Germline lookup yields CDR1 SGHNT and CDR2 YYREEE (reference sequence).